What follows describes a single TCR beta chain. The antigen it recognizes is unknown. No base-level quality is on record; no much larger clone is a single base apart. Instrument used: Illumina HiSeq 1500. TCRdb ran its own pipeline on the public reads, namely fastp trimming at Q25 and MiXCR clone calling, and kept in-frame beta chains. Identical CDR3 proteins give one entry, which carries the most common genes and DNA. Here the sample has roughly 630,000 distinct CDR3 sequences; approximately 24% occur a single time. The ten largest clones take up 7.5% to 9% of the sample. The sample comes from a study of T cell repertoires in cytomegalovirus infection (dated 2019 in TCRdb). Looking at the study overall: The HLA type of each donor mattered for the analysis, because public TCR beta signatures pointed to carriage of CMV infection along with the matching HLA type.

V and J lose 6 bases and 0 bases, and a span of 11 bases separates them. The CDR3 runs 14 residues from the cysteine to the phenylalanine. Only CDR3 DNA is held: 42 bases, read in frame from base 1. Sequences MNHNS (CDR1) and SASEGT (CDR2) are obtained from the germline V gene. Results and caveats for the whole study, not just this receptor: In the ex vivo response, HLA-C-restricted CMV-specific TCR beta clonotypes were dominant, and in two of eight donors the single most frequent clonotype came from this HLA-C-restricted group. In both this cohort and an independent 352-donor cohort, the cumulative frequency of public TCR beta family members distinguished carriers of CMV infection plus the relevant HLA type.

The receptor was derived from a human donor in good health (CMV status not recorded). Some clones in this sample may be carry-over from other donors' samples. The V and J genes are TRBV6-1 and TRBJ1-1; the D gene lacks a confident call. The sequencing sample was made of CD8+ T cells from PBMCs. The CDR3 in this case is CASRLSYMNTEAFF. The DNA sequence follows: TGTGCCAGCAGGCTATCCTACATGAACACTGAAGCTTTCTTT.